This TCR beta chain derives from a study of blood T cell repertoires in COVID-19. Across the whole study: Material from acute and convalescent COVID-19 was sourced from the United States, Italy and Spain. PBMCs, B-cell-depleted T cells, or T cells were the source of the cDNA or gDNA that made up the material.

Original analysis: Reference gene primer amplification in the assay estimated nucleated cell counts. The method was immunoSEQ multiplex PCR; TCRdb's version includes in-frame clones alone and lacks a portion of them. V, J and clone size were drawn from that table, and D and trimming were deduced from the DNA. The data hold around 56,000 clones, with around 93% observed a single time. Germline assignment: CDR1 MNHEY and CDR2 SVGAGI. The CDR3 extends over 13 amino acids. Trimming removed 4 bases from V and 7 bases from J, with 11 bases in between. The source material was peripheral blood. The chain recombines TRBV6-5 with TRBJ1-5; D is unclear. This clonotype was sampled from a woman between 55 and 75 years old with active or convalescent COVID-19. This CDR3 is CASSLSVVQPQHF. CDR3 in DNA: TGTGCCAGCAGTTTGTCCGTAGTCCAGCCCCAGCATTTT.